Listed below are T cell receptor beta chains from one sample, sequenced in a study of Ad26.COV2.S vaccination and SARS-CoV-2 variants. Produced via immunoSEQ multiplex PCR; TCRdb's table is partial and in-frame only. The table includes around 420,000 clones, approximately 88% detected once. The source material was peripheral blood, sampled in a trial of Ad26.COV2.S vaccine versus placebo. These receptors came from a person between 18 and 60 years old who received the Ad26.COV2.S COVID-19 vaccine or a placebo. Both conserved end residues are trimmed from each CDR3.

J: TRBJ1-1
V: TRBV5-6
CDR3: ASSLGYTEAF

J: TRBJ1-1
V: TRBV19
CDR3: ASSDRLDRGI

J: TRBJ2-1
V: TRBV27
CDR3: AAGGRYNEQF

J: TRBJ2-1
V: TRBV12-3/TRBV12-4
CDR3: ASSFGGGPRQF

J: TRBJ1-5
V: TRBV12-3/TRBV12-4
CDR3: ASSRGANQPQH

J: TRBJ2-1
V: TRBV13
CDR3: ASSLGTSGGPSSYNEQF

J: TRBJ2-7
V: TRBV27
CDR3: ASLIRRSYEQY

J: TRBJ2-1
V: TRBV4-1
CDR3: ASSDSGGDEQF

J: TRBJ1-1
V: TRBV6-1
CDR3: ASSENPGMNTEAF

J: TRBJ1-5
V: TRBV27
CDR3: ASSGGGYQPQH

J: TRBJ2-7
V: TRBV28
CDR3: ASTRIAAPFYEQY

J: TRBJ1-1
V: TRBV20-1
CDR3: SARIGTEAF

J: TRBJ1-6
V: TRBV21-1
CDR3: ASHIRTVYNSPLH

J: TRBJ2-3
V: TRBV27
CDR3: ASSLSSGGTDTQY

J: TRBJ2-1
V: TRBV11-3
CDR3: ASSLGVRLGNEQF

J: TRBJ2-3
V: TRBV15
CDR3: ATSRPSGTLTTDTQY

J: TRBJ1-3
V: TRBV28
CDR3: ASSLDNLSGNTIY

J: TRBJ2-1
V: TRBV9
CDR3: ASSVEADYNEQF

J: TRBJ2-5
V: TRBV9
CDR3: ASGRGGQETQY

J: TRBJ1-1
V: TRBV9
CDR3: ASSVGSLNTEAF

J: TRBJ2-1
V: TRBV18
CDR3: ASSPDQYYNEQF

J: TRBJ1-2
V: TRBV7-9
CDR3: ASSFAGGSGTYGYT

J: TRBJ2-7
V: TRBV29-1
CDR3: SVVPRGLIYEQY

J: TRBJ2-2
V: TRBV6-4
CDR3: ASSPGASGELF

J: TRBJ2-3
V: TRBV19
CDR3: ASSIGGTGLDTQY

J: TRBJ2-5
V: TRBV2
CDR3: ASNQLRIQETQY

J: TRBJ1-6
V: TRBV27
CDR3: ASSFWEGWDSPLH

J: TRBJ1-1
V: TRBV5-1
CDR3: ASSPQGPNTEAF

J: TRBJ2-2
V: TRBV7-8
CDR3: ASRPSMAYTGELF

J: TRBJ1-2
V: TRBV29-1
CDR3: SVALPDNGYT

J: TRBJ1-1
V: TRBV7-2
CDR3: ASRHRDTYTEAF

J: TRBJ2-2
V: TRBV18
CDR3: ASSPVSGTHTGELF

J: TRBJ2-2
V: TRBV5-4
CDR3: ASSLDPTGGATGELF

J: TRBJ1-5
V: TRBV12-3/TRBV12-4
CDR3: ASSSRRDQPQH

J: TRBJ2-7
V: TRBV13
CDR3: ASSRTGGPTYEQY